Sequencing of this T cell receptor (beta chain) was carried out in a study of cytomegalovirus exposure and HLA in healthy donors. Study outcomes and limitations: A list of 164 TCR beta chains associated with cytomegalovirus was given.

A remark on this clone: What it binds is not known.

The protocol was immunoSEQ multiplex PCR, while the TCRdb copy is restricted to in-frame clones and leaves out a portion. There are tens of thousands of clones in the sample; 88% occur only once, and 6% to 8% lies in the top ten. The donors belonged to the roughly 110-subject validation cohort, separate from the roughly 650-subject first cohort. Trimming took off 1 base at V and 4 bases at J, with 20 bases between the two ends. The germline V gene has CDR1 SQVTM and CDR2 ANQGSEA. This CDR3 region has 18 residues. What was sequenced was PBMCs. This TCR was sampled from a woman aged 25 to 45 in good health and CMV-seronegative. This chain links TRBV29-1 with TRBJ2-6, with a possible D match to TRBD2 (6 bases). CDR3 nucleotides: TGCAGCGTTGAAGGCGGAGGGCTAGATCTAGCCGGGGCCAACGTCCTGACTTTC. It yields the protein CSVEGGGLDLAGANVLTF.